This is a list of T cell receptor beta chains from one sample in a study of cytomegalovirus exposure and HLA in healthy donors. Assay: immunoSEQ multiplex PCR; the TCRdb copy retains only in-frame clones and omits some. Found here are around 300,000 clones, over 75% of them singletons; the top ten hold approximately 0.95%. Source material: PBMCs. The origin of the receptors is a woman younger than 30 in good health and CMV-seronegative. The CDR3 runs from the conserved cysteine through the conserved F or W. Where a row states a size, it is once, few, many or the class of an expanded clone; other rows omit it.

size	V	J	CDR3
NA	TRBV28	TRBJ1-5	CASRDGLPRRGNQPQHF
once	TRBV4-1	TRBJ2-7	CASSSLHGGVYEQYF
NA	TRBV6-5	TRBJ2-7	CASRDTSGGSYEQYF
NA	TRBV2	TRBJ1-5	CASSGRENQPQHF
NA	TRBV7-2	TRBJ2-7	CASSSQYYEQYF
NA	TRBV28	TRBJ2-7	CASSNRVPAYYEQYF
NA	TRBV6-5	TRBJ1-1	CASRASGTEAFF
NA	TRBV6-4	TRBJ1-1	CASSKETGTGGSNTEAFF
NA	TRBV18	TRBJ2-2	CASSPLPPGVAGYSGDTGELFF
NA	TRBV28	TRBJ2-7	CASSRAPSTGEQYF
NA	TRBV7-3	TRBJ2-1	CASSLIPGTGGLGQFF
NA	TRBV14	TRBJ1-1	CASSRFPPQGALNTEAFF
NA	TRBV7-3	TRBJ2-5	CASSPTSGSGTQYF
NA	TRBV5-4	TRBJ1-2	CASSLVMTENYGYTF
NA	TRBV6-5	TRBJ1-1	CASSSLGQGGNTEAFF
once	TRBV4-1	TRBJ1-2	CASSPPDRNYGYTF
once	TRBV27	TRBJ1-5	CASSLSRGISNQPQHF
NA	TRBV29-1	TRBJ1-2	CSVEYSTGKIYGYTF
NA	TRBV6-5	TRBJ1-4	CASSQQGAYEKLFF
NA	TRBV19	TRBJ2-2	CASHSGLSNTGELFF
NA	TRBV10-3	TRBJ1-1	CAMKAAGKDTEAFF
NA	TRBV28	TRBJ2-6	CASSLQGAGAGANVLTF
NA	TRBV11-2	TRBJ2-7	CASSLAGLADYEQYF
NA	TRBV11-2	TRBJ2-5	CASSQDRGLLETQYF
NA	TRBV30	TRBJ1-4	CAWRIRRNEKLFF
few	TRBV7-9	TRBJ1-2	CASSPMAQGTYGYTF
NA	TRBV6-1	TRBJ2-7	CASGDRGYEQYF
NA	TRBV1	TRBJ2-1	CTSSQPTGVDDNEQFF
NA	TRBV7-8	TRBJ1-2	CASSLGSFEVYGYTF
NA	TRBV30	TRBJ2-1	CACLAGSSYNEQFF
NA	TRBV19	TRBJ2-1	CASNKGGRFYEQFF
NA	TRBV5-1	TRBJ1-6	CASSSRFDSYNSPLHF
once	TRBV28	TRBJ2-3	CASRQRTLSRGTDTQYF
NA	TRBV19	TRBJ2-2	CASRGTKTGELFF
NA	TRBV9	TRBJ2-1	CASTGGGFNEQFF
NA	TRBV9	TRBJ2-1	CASSVGWTEGNEQFF
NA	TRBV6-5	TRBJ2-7	CASSYSLLAEVYEQYF
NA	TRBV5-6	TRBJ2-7	CASSLDPFFREQYF